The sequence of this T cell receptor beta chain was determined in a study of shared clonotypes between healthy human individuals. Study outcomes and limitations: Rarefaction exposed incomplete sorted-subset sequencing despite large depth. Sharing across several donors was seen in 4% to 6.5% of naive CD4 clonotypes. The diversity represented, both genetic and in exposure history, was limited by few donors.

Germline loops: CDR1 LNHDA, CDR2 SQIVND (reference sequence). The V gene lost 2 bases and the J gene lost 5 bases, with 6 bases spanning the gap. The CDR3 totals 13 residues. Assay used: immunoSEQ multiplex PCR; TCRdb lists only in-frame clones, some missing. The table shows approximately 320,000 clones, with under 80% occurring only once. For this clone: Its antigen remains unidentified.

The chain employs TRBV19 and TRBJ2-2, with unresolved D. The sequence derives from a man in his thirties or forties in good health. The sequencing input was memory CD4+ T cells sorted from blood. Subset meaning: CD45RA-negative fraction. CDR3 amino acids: CASSILSTGELFF. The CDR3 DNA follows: TGTGCCAGTAGTATACTATCGACCGGGGAGCTGTTTTTT.